This T cell receptor beta chain was found in a study of shared clonotypes between healthy human individuals. The trim removed 0 bases at V and 5 bases at J, leaving 9 bases unmatched. The germline gives CDR1 KGHSH, CDR2 LQKENI. The CDR3 contains 17 residues. The repertoire was sequenced with immunoSEQ multiplex PCR; TCRdb's copy has only in-frame clones and lacks some. Of approximately 2.5 million clones in the sample, more than 80% were seen once. The rearrangement joins TRBV18 to TRBJ2-1, with 8 nucleotides matching TRBD2. Sequenced sample: naive CD4+ T cells sorted from blood. Indicated subset: CD45RA+ positively selected. The receptor was isolated from a man aged 18-30 years in good health. The CDR3 is CASSPPTGGADNNEQFF. The CDR3, as DNA: TGTGCCAGCTCACCACCGACCGGGGGGGCGGACAACAATGAGCAGTTCTTC.